This TCR beta chain appears in the sequencing data of a study of CD8 T cells in ankylosing spondylitis. In this sample, this clonotype turned up a few times. Its antigen remains unknown. With molecular barcodes, quantitative 5'-RACE was used to make the TCR beta libraries. MiXCR was run by TCRdb on the 5' RACE reads, yielding one entry per CDR3 protein. Of about 90,000 distinct CDR3 sequences in the sample, around 30% were seen once. The CDR3 is 13 amino acids. V gave up 7 bases and J gave up 5 bases, with 13 bases separating them. CDR1 is MDHEN and CDR2 is SYDVKM in the germline V gene. General study results and limits: Ankylosing spondylitis blood seemed to carry a telltale TCR beta motif made of seven or eight highly homologous variants.

The sequenced material came from blood, either unsorted or a sorted T cell fraction (not recorded which). This TCR was recovered from a male donor with ankylosing spondylitis or in good health (not recorded which). V is TRBV28 and J is TRBJ2-3; D unclear. The CDR3 reads CASNGRQRDTQYF. CDR3 sequence (DNA): TGTGCCAGCAACGGAAGGCAGAGAGATACGCAGTATTTT. The full variable domain, with the rest looked up from reference TRBV28 and TRBJ2-3, is DVKVTQSSRYLVKRTGEKVFLECVQDMDHENMFWYRQDPGLGLRLIYFSYDVKMKEKGDIPEGYSVSREKKERFSLILESASTNQTSMYLCASNGRQRDTQYFGPGTRLTVL.